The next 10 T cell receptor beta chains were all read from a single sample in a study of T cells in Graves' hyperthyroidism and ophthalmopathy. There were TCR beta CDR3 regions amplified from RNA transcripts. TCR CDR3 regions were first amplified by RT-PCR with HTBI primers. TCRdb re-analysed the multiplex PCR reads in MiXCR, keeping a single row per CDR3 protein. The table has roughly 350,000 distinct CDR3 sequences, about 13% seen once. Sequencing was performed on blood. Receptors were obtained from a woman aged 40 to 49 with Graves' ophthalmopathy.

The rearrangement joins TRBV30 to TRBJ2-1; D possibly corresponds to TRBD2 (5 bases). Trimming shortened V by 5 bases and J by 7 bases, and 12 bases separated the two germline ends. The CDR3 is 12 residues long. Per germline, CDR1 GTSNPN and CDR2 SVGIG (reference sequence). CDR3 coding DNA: TGTGCCTGGGCTAGGACTGTTAATGAGCAGTTCTTC. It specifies CAWARTVNEQFF.

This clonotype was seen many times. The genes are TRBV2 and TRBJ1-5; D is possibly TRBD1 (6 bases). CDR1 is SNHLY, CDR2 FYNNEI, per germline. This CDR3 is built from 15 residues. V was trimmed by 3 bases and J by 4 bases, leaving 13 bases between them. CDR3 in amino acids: CASSESRGSNQPQHF. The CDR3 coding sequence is TGTGCCAGCAGTGAGAGCAGGGGATCAAATCAGCCCCAGCATTTT.

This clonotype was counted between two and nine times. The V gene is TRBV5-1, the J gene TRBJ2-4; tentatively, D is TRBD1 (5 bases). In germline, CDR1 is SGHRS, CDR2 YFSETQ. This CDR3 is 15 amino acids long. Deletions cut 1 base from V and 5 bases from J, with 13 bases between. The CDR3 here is CASSLPRDDQNIQYF. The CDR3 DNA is TGCGCCAGCAGCTTGCCCAGGGATGATCAAAACATTCAGTACTTC. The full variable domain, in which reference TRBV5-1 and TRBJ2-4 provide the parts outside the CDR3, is KAGVTQTPRYLIKTRGQQVTLSCSPISGHRSVSWYQQTPGQGLQFLFEYFSETQRNKGNFPGRFSGRQFSNSRSEMNVSTLELGDSALYLCASSLPRDDQNIQYFGAGTRLSVL.

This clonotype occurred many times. The CDR3 protein is CASSQRTSGSGETQYF. The DNA for the CDR3 is TGTGCCAGCAGCCAGCGGACTAGCGGGAGCGGAGAGACCCAGTACTTC. The rearrangement uses TRBV3-1 and TRBJ2-5; 13 positions match TRBD2. CDR3 size: 16 residues. The germline CDR1 and CDR2 sequences are LGHDT and YNNKEL (reference sequence). The V and J ends lost 3 bases and 4 bases, in that order; junction bases with no gene match: 5.

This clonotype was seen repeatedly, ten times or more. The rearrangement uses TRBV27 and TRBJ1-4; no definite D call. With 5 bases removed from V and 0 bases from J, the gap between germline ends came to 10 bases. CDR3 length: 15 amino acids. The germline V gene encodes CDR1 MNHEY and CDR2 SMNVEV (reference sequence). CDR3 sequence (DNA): TGTGCCAGCAGTGATCGACCAACAACTAATGAAAAACTGTTTTTT. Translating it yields CASSDRPTTNEKLFF.

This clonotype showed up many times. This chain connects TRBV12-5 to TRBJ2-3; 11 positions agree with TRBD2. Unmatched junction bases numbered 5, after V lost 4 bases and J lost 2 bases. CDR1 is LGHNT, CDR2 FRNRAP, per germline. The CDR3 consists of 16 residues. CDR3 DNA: TGTGCTAGTGGTTCCACTAGCGGGGGCCACACAGATACGCAGTATTTT. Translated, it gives CASGSTSGGHTDTQYF.

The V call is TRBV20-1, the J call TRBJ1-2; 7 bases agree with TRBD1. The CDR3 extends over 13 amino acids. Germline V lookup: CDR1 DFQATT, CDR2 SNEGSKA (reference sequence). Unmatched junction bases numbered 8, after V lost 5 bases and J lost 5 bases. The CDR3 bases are TGCAGTGCTGGCCCTACAGGGGTGTATGGCTACACCTTC. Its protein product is CSAGPTGVYGYTF.

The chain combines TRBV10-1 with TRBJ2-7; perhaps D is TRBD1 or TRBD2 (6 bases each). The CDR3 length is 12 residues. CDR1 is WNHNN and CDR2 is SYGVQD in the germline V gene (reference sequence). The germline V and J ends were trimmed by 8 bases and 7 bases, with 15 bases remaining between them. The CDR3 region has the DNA TGCGCCAGCGCGAGGGGGGCCGGGGAGCAGTACTTC. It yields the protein CASARGAGEQYF.

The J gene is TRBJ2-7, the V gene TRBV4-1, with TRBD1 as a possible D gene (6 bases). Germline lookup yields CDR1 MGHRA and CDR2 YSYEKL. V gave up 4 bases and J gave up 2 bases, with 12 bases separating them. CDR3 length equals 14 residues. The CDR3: CASSPRGGAYEQYF. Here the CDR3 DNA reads TGCGCCAGCAGCCCCAGGGGTGGGGCCTACGAGCAGTACTTC.

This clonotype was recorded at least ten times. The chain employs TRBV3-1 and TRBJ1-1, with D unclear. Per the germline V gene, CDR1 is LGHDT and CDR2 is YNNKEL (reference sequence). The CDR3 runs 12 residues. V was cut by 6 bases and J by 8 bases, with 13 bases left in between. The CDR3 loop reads CASRQTEREAFF. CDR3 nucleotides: TGTGCCAGCAGACAAACCGAACGAGAAGCTTTCTTT.